This T cell receptor (beta chain) was recorded in a study of cytomegalovirus exposure and HLA in healthy donors. As for this clone: Its antigen is undetermined.

The germline V gene has CDR1 SGDLS and CDR2 YYNGEE. V was trimmed by 4 bases and J by 6 bases, leaving 8 bases between them. The CDR3 spans 11 residues. Study results and limitations: According to a later analysis, most TCR beta chains associated with CMV appeared HLA-restricted. According to the study, roughly 160 TCR beta chains were cytomegalovirus-associated.

The PCR made use of 60 Vbeta and 13 Jbeta primers. Measured with immunoSEQ multiplex PCR; TCRdb has only the in-frame clones, and not every one. Counted here are 200,000 to 250,000 clones, about 77% occurring once; the ten biggest clones make up under 2%. Among the donors, all were healthy bone marrow donors. Material: PBMCs. This clonotype originated in a woman aged 30 to 39 in good health and CMV-seronegative. The chain couples TRBV9 to TRBJ2-7, with a weak D call TRBD1 (6 bases). The CDR3 DNA reads TGTGCCAGCAGCCAGGGGACCGAGCAGTACTTC. Translating gives CASSQGTEQYF.